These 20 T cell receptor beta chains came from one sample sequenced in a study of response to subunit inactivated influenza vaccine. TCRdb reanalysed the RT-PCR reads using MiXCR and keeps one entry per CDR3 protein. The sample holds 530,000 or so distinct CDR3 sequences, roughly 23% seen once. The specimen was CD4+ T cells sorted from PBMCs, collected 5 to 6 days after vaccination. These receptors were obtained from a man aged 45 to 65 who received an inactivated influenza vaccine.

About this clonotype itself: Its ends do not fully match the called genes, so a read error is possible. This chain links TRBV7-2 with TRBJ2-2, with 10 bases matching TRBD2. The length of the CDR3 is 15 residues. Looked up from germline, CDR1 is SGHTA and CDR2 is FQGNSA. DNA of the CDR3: TGTGCCAGCAGTCTCCGACTAGCGGGTACCGGGGAGCTGTATTTT. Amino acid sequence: CASSLRLAGTGELYF.

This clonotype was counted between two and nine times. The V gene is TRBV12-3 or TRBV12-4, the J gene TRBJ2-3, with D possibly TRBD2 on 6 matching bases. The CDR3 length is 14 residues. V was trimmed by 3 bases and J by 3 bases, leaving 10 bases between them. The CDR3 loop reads CASSLGRETDTQYF. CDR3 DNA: TGTGCCAGCAGTTTGGGTCGGGAGACAGATACGCAGTATTTT.

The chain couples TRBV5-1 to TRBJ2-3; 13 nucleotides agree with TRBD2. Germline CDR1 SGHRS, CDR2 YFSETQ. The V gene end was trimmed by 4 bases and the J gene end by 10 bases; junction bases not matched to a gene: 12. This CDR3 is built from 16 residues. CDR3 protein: CASSQGLAGTESSQYF. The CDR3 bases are TGCGCCAGCAGCCAGGGACTAGCGGGAACCGAAAGTTCGCAGTATTTT.

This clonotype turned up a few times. The DNA of the CDR3 is TGTGCCATCAGTGAGTACATCCCGGGACAGGGCTTCAATGAGCAGTTCTTC. The encoded protein is CAISEYIPGQGFNEQFF. The chain combines TRBV10-3 with TRBJ2-1; 9 nucleotides align to TRBD1. There are 17 residues in the CDR3. Germline V gene data show CDR1 as ENHRY and CDR2 as SYGVKD. V was clipped by 1 base and J by 6 bases; unmatched bases: 10.

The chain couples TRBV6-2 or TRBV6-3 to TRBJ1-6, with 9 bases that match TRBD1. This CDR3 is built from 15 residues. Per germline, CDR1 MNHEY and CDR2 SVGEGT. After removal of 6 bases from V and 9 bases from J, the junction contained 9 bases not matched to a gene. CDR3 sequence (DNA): TGTGCCAGCAGAACTACCGGGACAGGGATTTCACCCCTCCACTTT. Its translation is CASRTTGTGISPLHF.

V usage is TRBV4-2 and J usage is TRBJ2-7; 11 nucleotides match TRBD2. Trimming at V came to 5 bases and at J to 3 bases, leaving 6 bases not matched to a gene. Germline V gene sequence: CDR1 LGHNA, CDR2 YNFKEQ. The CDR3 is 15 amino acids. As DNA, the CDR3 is TGTGCCAGCAGCGCCTCCGGGACTAGCGGCTACGAGCAGTACTTC. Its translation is CASSASGTSGYEQYF.

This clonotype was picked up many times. The CDR3, as DNA: TGTGCCAGCAGCCCCCACCTTGACAGGGTTGAGCAGTACTTC. This sequence encodes CASSPHLDRVEQYF. The chain recombines TRBV7-2 with TRBJ2-7; 7 bases align to TRBD1. V dropped 5 bases and J dropped 7; count of bases not matched to a gene: 11. Germline V gives CDR1 SGHTA, CDR2 FQGNSA. The CDR3 runs 14 residues.

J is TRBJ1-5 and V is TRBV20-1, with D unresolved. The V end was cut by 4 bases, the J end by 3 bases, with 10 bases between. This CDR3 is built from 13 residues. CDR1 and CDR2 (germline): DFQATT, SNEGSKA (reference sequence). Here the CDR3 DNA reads TGCAGTGCTATTTCCGGGGTCAATCAGCCCCAGCATTTT. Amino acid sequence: CSAISGVNQPQHF.

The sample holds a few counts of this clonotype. DNA for the CDR3: TGTGCCAGCAGTCCCCTAGCAGGACACACAGATACGCAGTATTTT. Protein sequence: CASSPLAGHTDTQYF. The chain links TRBV28 to TRBJ2-3, with D perhaps given as TRBD1 or TRBD2 (5 bases each). Trimming shortened V by 5 bases and J by 2 bases, and 14 bases separated the two germline ends. Germline CDR1 MDHEN, CDR2 SYDVKM. The CDR3 runs to 15 residues.

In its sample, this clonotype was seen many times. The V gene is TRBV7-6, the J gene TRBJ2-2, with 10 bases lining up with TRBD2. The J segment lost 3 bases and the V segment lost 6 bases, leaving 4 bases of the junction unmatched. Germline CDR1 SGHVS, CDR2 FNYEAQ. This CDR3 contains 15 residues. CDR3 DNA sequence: TGTGCCAGCAGGTTGACTAGCGGGTACACCGGGGAGCTGTTTTTT. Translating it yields CASRLTSGYTGELFF.

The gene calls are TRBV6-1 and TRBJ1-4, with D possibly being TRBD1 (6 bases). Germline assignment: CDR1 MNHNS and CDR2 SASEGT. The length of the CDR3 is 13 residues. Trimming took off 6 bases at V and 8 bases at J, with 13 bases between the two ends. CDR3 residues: CASSRGLGEKLFF. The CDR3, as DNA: TGTGCCAGCAGCAGGGGTTTGGGCGAAAAACTGTTTTTT.

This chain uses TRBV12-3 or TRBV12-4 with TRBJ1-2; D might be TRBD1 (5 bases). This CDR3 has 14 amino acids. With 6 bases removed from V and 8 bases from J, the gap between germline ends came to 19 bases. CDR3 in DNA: TGTGCCAGCAGATCGACCGGGACTGAGGGGGGCTACACCTTC. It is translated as CASRSTGTEGGYTF.

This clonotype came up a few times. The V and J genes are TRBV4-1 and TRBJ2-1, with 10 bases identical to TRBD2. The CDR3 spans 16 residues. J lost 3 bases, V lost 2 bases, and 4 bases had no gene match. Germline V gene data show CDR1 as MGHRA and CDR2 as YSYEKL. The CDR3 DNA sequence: TGCGCCAGCAGCCAATCCCGGACTAGCGGCTACAATGAGCAGTTCTTC. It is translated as CASSQSRTSGYNEQFF.

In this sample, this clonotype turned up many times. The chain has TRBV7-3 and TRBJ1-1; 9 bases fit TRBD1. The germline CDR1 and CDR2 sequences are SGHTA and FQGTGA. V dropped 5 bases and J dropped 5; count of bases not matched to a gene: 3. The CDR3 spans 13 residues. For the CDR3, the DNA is TGTGCCAGCAGCCGGACAGGGGAAACTGAAGCTTTCTTT. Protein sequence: CASSRTGETEAFF.

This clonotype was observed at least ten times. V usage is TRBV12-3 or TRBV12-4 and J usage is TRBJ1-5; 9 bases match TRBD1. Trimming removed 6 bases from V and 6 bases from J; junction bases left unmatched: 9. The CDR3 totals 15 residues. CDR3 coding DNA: TGTGCCAGCAGCCCTGGACAGGGGAGGGGTCAGCCCCAGCATTTT. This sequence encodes CASSPGQGRGQPQHF.

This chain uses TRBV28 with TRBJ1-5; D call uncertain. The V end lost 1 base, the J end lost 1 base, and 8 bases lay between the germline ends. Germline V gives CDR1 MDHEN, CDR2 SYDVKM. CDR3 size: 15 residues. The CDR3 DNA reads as TGTGCCAGCAGTTTATTTGGACGGAGCAATCAGCCCCAGCATTTT. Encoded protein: CASSLFGRSNQPQHF. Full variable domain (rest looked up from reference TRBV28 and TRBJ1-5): DVKVTQSSRYLVKRTGEKVFLECVQDMDHENMFWYRQDPGLGLRLIYFSYDVKMKEKGDIPEGYSVSREKKERFSLILESASTNQTSMYLCASSLFGRSNQPQHFGDGTRLSIL.

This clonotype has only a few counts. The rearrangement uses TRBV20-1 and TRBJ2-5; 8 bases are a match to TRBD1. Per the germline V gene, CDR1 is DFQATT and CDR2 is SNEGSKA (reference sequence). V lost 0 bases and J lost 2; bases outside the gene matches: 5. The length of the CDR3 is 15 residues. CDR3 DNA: TGCAGTGCTAGAGATCACAGGGGGAGTCAAGAGACCCAGTACTTC. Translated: CSARDHRGSQETQYF.

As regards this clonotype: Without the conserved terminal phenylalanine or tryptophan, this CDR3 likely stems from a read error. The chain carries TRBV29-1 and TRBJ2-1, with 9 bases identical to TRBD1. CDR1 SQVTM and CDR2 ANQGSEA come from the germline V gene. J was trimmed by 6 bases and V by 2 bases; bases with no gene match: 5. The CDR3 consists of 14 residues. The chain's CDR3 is CSVERDRAGNEQFL. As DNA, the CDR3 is TGCAGCGTTGAACGGGACAGGGCTGGCAATGAGCAGTTCCTC.

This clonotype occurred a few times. DNA of the CDR3: TGTGCCAGCAGTGTTGACGGGGCGACCTACAATGAGCAGTTCTTC. This encodes CASSVDGATYNEQFF. The J gene is TRBJ2-1, the V gene TRBV7-9; the D call may be TRBD1 or TRBD2 (5 bases each). Germline assignment: CDR1 SEHNR and CDR2 FQNEAQ (reference sequence). The CDR3 has 15 residues. V dropped 6 bases and J dropped 2 bases, with 14 bases sitting between them. Supplemented by reference TRBV7-9 and TRBJ2-1, the full variable domain reads DTGVSQNPRHKITKRGQNVTFRCDPISEHNRLYWYRQTLGQGPEFLTYFQNEAQLEKSRLLSDRFSAERPKGSFSTLEIQRTEQGDSAMYLCASSVDGATYNEQFFGPGTRLTVL.

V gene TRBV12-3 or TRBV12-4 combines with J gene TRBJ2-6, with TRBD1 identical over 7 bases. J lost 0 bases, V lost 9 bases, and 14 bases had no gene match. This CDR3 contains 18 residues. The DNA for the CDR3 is TGTGCCAGTGCGCCTAGGGGGCGCGGGCCCTCTGGGGCCAACGTCCTGACTTTC. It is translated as CASAPRGRGPSGANVLTF.